The 26 T cell receptor beta chains given below trace back to one sample, sequenced in a study of blood T cell repertoires in COVID-19 (dated by TCRdb to about 2020). The receptor library was made with the immunoSEQ multiplex PCR assay. TCRdb took this table from immuneACCESS and kept in-frame rearrangements with V and J called. Such tables lack part of the clones; where checked against another copy, unresolved V genes explain under half of the gap, and the rest is unexplained. The sample yields around 200,000 clones; about 82% were counted once. Around 6% of the sample belongs to the ten largest clones. The sequenced sample consisted of PBMCs or T cells enriched from blood (not recorded which). The receptors come from a man in his forties or fifties with acute COVID-19.

This chain uses TRBV7-9 with TRBJ2-2; TRBD2 matches at 8 bases. The germline CDR1 and CDR2 sequences are SEHNR and FQNEAQ (reference sequence). V was clipped by 5 bases and J by 7 bases; unmatched bases: 9. This CDR3 is built from 15 residues. The CDR3 DNA is TGTGCCAGCAGCCGCGCGACTAGCGCGGGCGGGGAGCTGTTTTTT. This encodes CASSRATSAGGELFF.

V and J are TRBV28 and TRBJ1-3; tentatively, D is TRBD1 (5 bases). Germline V gene sequence: CDR1 MDHEN, CDR2 SYDVKM. The V and J ends lost 4 bases and 4 bases respectively, with 11 bases between them. The CDR3 sequence is 14 residues long. DNA of the CDR3: TGTGCCAGCAGTTCCTCCGACAGAGGAAACACCATATATTTT. The encoded protein is CASSSSDRGNTIYF.

V is TRBV6-8 and J is TRBJ1-2; D is unclear. This CDR3 region has 16 residues. The germline CDR1 and CDR2 sequences are MNHGY and SAAAGT. V was pared by 3 bases and J by 0 bases, with 14 bases between. The CDR3: CASSYWPLAPNYGYTF. The CDR3 DNA reads TGTGCCAGCAGTTATTGGCCCCTTGCCCCTAACTATGGCTACACCTTC.

CDR3 protein: CASSQDRAGGSDTQYF. DNA for the CDR3: TGCGCCAGCAGCCAAGATAGGGCGGGAGGTTCAGATACGCAGTATTTT. V and J are TRBV4-1 and TRBJ2-3, with 8 bases that match TRBD2. The CDR3 loop spans 16 amino acids. CDR1 is MGHRA, CDR2 YSYEKL, per germline. Trimming took 0 bases from V and 4 from J; bases not matched to a gene: 6.

The chain employs TRBV19 and TRBJ2-1, with 9 bases identical to TRBD1. The CDR3 loop spans 14 amino acids. Germline CDR1 and CDR2: LNHDA and SQIVND (reference sequence). V shed 5 bases, J shed 6 bases, and the junction held 5 bases outside the gene matches. CDR3 amino acids: CASSLVTGGNEQFF. Here the CDR3 DNA reads TGTGCCAGTAGTCTGGTGACAGGGGGCAATGAGCAGTTCTTC.

The chain carries TRBV2 and TRBJ1-3, with no clear D. V shed 9 bases and J shed 1 base, with 7 bases lying between them. Germline loops: CDR1 SNHLY, CDR2 FYNNEI. The CDR3 spans 12 residues. For the CDR3, the DNA is TGTGCCAGTATGACTTCTGGAAACACCATATATTTT. It yields the protein CASMTSGNTIYF.

The genes are TRBV18 and TRBJ1-3; TRBD1 might be the D (5 bases). The CDR3 has 14 residues. Trimming pared 5 bases from V and 0 bases from J, leaving 8 bases between. Germline assignment: CDR1 KGHSH and CDR2 LQKENI. CDR3 in amino acids: CASSAQGSGNTIYF. CDR3 nucleotide sequence: TGTGCCAGCTCAGCTCAGGGCTCTGGAAACACCATATATTTT.

This CDR3 reads CATSIGTANTGELFF. CDR3 sequence (DNA): TGTGCCACCAGCATAGGGACTGCCAACACCGGGGAGCTGTTTTTT. This chain uses TRBV15 with TRBJ2-2, with a possible D match to TRBD2 (6 bases). The germline CDR1 and CDR2 sequences are LNHNV and YYDKDF (reference sequence). CDR3 length: 15 amino acids. V lost 4 bases and J lost 2, with 11 bases in between. Complete variable domain (other parts from reference TRBV15 and TRBJ2-2): DAMVIQNPRYQVTQFGKPVTLSCSQTLNHNVMYWYQQKSSQAPKLLFHYYDKDFNNEADTPDNFQSRRPNTSFCFLDIRSPGLGDTAMYLCATSIGTANTGELFFGEGSRLTVL.

The V and J genes are TRBV28 and TRBJ1-2, with D possibly TRBD1 on 6 matching bases. V lost 5 bases to trimming and J lost 4 bases, with 17 bases between them. The CDR3 consists of 15 residues. Looked up from germline, CDR1 is MDHEN and CDR2 is SYDVKM. The CDR3 sequence is CASSTRSGDPYGYTF. CDR3 bases: TGTGCCAGCAGTACCCGGTCAGGGGACCCCTATGGCTACACCTTC.

V gene TRBV6-5 combines with J gene TRBJ1-2, with 7 bases lining up with TRBD1. CDR1 is MNHEY, CDR2 SVGAGI, per germline. This CDR3 has 13 amino acids. With V trimmed by 5 bases and J by 10 bases, 10 bases remained unmatched. CDR3 nucleotide sequence: TGTGCCAGCAGTCCAATCGGGACAGTTGCCTACACCTTC. Translation: CASSPIGTVAYTF.

V and J are TRBV4-2 and TRBJ2-7; 13 bases match TRBD2. The CDR3 is 13 residues long. Germline V CDR1 and CDR2: LGHNA, YNFKEQ. Trimming at V came to 8 bases and at J to 9 bases, leaving 7 bases not matched to a gene. The CDR3: CASGGLAGEVQYF. The CDR3 DNA follows: TGTGCCAGCGGAGGACTAGCGGGAGAGGTGCAGTACTTC.

The chain recombines TRBV7-2 with TRBJ1-2, with D perhaps matching TRBD1 (5 bases). V was pared by 4 bases and J by 4 bases, with 19 bases between. CDR1 is SGHTA and CDR2 is FQGNSA in the germline V gene. The CDR3 is 16 amino acids. CDR3 amino acids: CASSSSIGGTTYGYTF. DNA of the CDR3: TGTGCCAGCAGCTCCAGTATCGGGGGGACCACCTATGGCTACACCTTC.

This clone came up once. The V call is TRBV11-3, the J call TRBJ2-3; 7 nucleotides agree with TRBD2. Germline CDR1 reads SGHNT; CDR2 reads YENEEA. CDR3 length: 13 amino acids. J was trimmed by 8 bases and V by 5 bases; bases with no gene match: 7. The CDR3 loop is CASSTTSLGTQYF. CDR3 bases: TGTGCCAGCAGCACGACTAGCTTGGGTACGCAGTATTTT.

This sequence joins TRBV5-1 and TRBJ2-3; 7 positions agree with TRBD2. Germline V CDR1 and CDR2: SGHRS, YFSETQ. This CDR3 has 16 residues. J gave up 4 bases and V 0 bases, and 8 bases lay outside the gene matches. Written as DNA, the CDR3 is TGCGCCAGCAGCTTGGGGCTAGCGGAAGAGGCAGATACGCAGTATTTT. This codes for CASSLGLAEEADTQYF. The full variable domain, with the rest looked up from reference TRBV5-1 and TRBJ2-3, is KAGVTQTPRYLIKTRGQQVTLSCSPISGHRSVSWYQQTPGQGLQFLFEYFSETQRNKGNFPGRFSGRQFSNSRSEMNVSTLELGDSALYLCASSLGLAEEADTQYFGPGTRLTVL.

The rearrangement joins TRBV2 to TRBJ2-3; 12 bases fit TRBD2. Germline V gives CDR1 SNHLY, CDR2 FYNNEI. Trimming cost V 6 bases and J 2 bases; bases outside gene matches: 6. The CDR3 length is 16 residues. CDR3 in amino acids: CASRGLAGGPTDTQYF. The CDR3 DNA reads as TGTGCCAGCAGGGGGCTAGCGGGAGGGCCCACAGATACGCAGTATTTT.

The genes are TRBV9 and TRBJ1-2, with D perhaps matching TRBD1 (5 bases). CDR3 length: 15 amino acids. V was pared by 4 bases and J by 1 base, with 14 bases between. Germline V gene data show CDR1 as SGDLS and CDR2 as YYNGEE. The CDR3 reads CASSPGLTSNYGYTF. Here the CDR3 DNA reads TGTGCCAGCAGCCCAGGGTTAACAAGTAACTATGGCTACACCTTC.

The chain couples TRBV29-1 to TRBJ2-5; perhaps TRBD2 as D (6 bases). Germline CDR1 is SQVTM and CDR2 is ANQGSEA. Trimming stripped 4 bases from V and 2 bases from J, with 11 bases between. The CDR3 runs 13 residues. The DNA of the CDR3 is TGCAGCGTTGGGGGGGTCCTACAAGAGACCCAGTACTTC. This encodes CSVGGVLQETQYF. Based on the CDR3 plus reference TRBV29-1 and TRBJ2-5, the full variable domain is SAVISQKPSRDICQRGTSLTIQCQVDSQVTMMFWYRQQPGQSLTLIATANQGSEATYESGFVIDKFPISRPNLTFSTLTVSNMSPEDSSIYLCSVGGVLQETQYFGPGTRLLVL.

The gene calls are TRBV7-3 and TRBJ2-5, with D perhaps TRBD2 (6 bases). The germline gives CDR1 SGHTA, CDR2 FQGTGA. The CDR3 sequence is 15 residues long. V gave up 5 bases and J gave up 0 bases, with 13 bases separating them. The CDR3, as DNA: TGTGCCAGCAGCAGAACCGGGACTTACCAAGAGACCCAGTACTTC. Its protein is CASSRTGTYQETQYF.

The V gene is TRBV6-4, the J gene TRBJ2-2, with 7 positions matching TRBD1. The germline V gene has CDR1 MRHNA and CDR2 SNTAGT. CDR3 length: 14 residues. Germline trimming cut 6 bases from V and 5 bases from J; bases unmatched to any gene: 6. CDR3 in DNA: TGTGCCAGCAGCCCTGACAGGGAAACCGGGGAGCTGTTTTTT. This translates into CASSPDRETGELFF.

The genes are TRBV7-9 and TRBJ1-3; D gene ambiguous. Germline V lookup: CDR1 SEHNR, CDR2 FQNEAQ (reference sequence). The CDR3 consists of 13 residues. The V end was cut by 5 bases, the J end by 9 bases, with 14 bases between. The CDR3 DNA reads as TGTGCCAGCAGCCCACAACCCCGGGGCACCATATATTTT. Its protein is CASSPQPRGTIYF.

The chain links TRBV28 to TRBJ2-7; no clear D. V gave up 4 bases and J gave up 9 bases, with 19 bases separating them. CDR1 is MDHEN and CDR2 is SYDVKM in the germline V gene. CDR3 length equals 14 residues. The CDR3 DNA is TGTGCCAGCAGTTCCTCTAGAGGCCTCCCGCGGCAGTACTTC. Its protein product is CASSSSRGLPRQYF. Combining the CDR3 with reference TRBV28 and TRBJ2-7 gives the whole variable domain DVKVTQSSRYLVKRTGEKVFLECVQDMDHENMFWYRQDPGLGLRLIYFSYDVKMKEKGDIPEGYSVSREKKERFSLILESASTNQTSMYLCASSSSRGLPRQYFGPGTRLTVT.

This clone has more than one count but fewer than ten. The chain is built from TRBV7-2 and TRBJ1-3; 7 bases line up with TRBD1. V lost 5 bases to trimming and J lost 2 bases; unmatched junction nucleotides: 6. The CDR3 is made up of 15 amino acids. Per germline, CDR1 SGHTA and CDR2 FQGNSA. CDR3 region: CASSPDRETGNTIYF. The CDR3 coding sequence is TGTGCCAGCAGCCCTGACAGGGAGACTGGAAACACCATATATTTT.

The chain employs TRBV4-2 and TRBJ2-7; no clear D. Trimming pared 4 bases from V and 2 bases from J, leaving 12 bases between. The CDR3 sequence is 14 residues long. CDR1 is LGHNA and CDR2 is YNFKEQ in the germline V gene. Here the CDR3 DNA reads TGTGCCAGCAGCCGCGACATTCGGACCTACGAGCAGTACTTC. Protein product: CASSRDIRTYEQYF.

This sequence joins TRBV6-2 or TRBV6-3 and TRBJ1-4; TRBD1 might be the D (5 bases). Germline V gene lookup returns CDR1 MNHEY and CDR2 SVGEGT. V lost 4 bases and J 0 bases, leaving 12 bases between the germline ends. The CDR3 consists of 16 residues. For the CDR3, the DNA is TGTGCCAGCAGTTCTCATACAGGAGCAACTAATGAAAAACTGTTTTTT. It encodes CASSSHTGATNEKLFF.

The genes are TRBV28 and TRBJ1-1, with no clear D. Trimming pared 5 bases from V and 4 bases from J, leaving 8 bases between. This CDR3 contains 12 residues. Germline-derived CDR1 and CDR2 are MDHEN and SYDVKM. This chain's CDR3 is CASSRYGTEAFF. Here the CDR3 DNA reads TGTGCCAGCAGTCGTTACGGCACTGAAGCTTTCTTT.

The CDR3 sequence is CASSIDGPGELFF. The CDR3 coding sequence is TGTGCCAGTAGTATAGATGGCCCCGGGGAGCTGTTTTTT. This chain connects TRBV19 to TRBJ2-2, with no clear D. The CDR3 has 13 residues. CDR1 is LNHDA and CDR2 is SQIVND in the germline V gene (reference sequence). The V end lost 0 bases, the J end lost 6 bases, and 5 bases lay between the germline ends.